What follows are 8 T cell receptor beta chains derived from one specimen sequenced in a study of Graves' ophthalmopathy and Graves' hyperthyroidism. RNA served as the template for amplifying TCR beta CDR3 regions. HTBI primers were employed in first-round RT-PCR, then a second-round multiplex PCR followed. MiXCR, run by TCRdb on the multiplex PCR reads, gives a single entry per CDR3 protein. The data show about 620,000 distinct CDR3 sequences, over 20% seen once. Sequencing used peripheral blood. The receptors were sampled from a young woman with stable Graves' hyperthyroidism. Some clones in this sample may be carry-over from other donors' samples.

This clonotype was seen repeatedly, ten times or more. The chain carries TRBV6-5 and TRBJ1-3; unclear D gene. CDR1 is MNHEY, CDR2 SVGAGI, per germline. Trimming took 2 bases from V and 1 from J, leaving 3 bases between them. This CDR3 contains 13 residues. The chain's CDR3 is CASSYVSGNTIYF. In nucleotides, the CDR3 is TGTGCCAGCAGTTACGTATCTGGAAACACCATATATTTT.

Ten or more counts support this clonotype. The CDR3 sequence is CAWRIAGGYIYEQYF. The CDR3 region has the DNA TGTGCCTGGAGGATAGCGGGGGGATATATCTACGAGCAGTACTTC. The chain couples TRBV30 to TRBJ2-7; 10 nucleotides agree with TRBD2. Trimming took 3 bases from V and 3 from J; bases not matched to a gene: 8. This CDR3 is 15 amino acids long. Germline values: CDR1 GTSNPN, CDR2 SVGIG (reference sequence). Full variable domain (missing parts from reference TRBV30 and TRBJ2-7): SQTIHQWPATLVQPVGSPLSLECTVEGTSNPNLYWYRQAAGRGLQLLFYSVGIGQISSEVPQNLSASRPQDRQFILSSKKLLLSDSGFYLCAWRIAGGYIYEQYFGPGTRLTVT.

This clonotype was seen ten or more times. The chain uses TRBV7-3 and TRBJ2-5; 12 positions match TRBD2. CDR1 and CDR2 from the germline V gene are SGHTA and FQGTGA. The V and J ends lost 1 base and 5 bases, in that order; junction bases with no gene match: 5. The CDR3 sequence is 16 residues long. Here the CDR3 DNA reads TGTGCCAGCAGCTTAAACCCTGGGACTAGCGGGGAGACCCAGTACTTC. Translated, it gives CASSLNPGTSGETQYF.

This clonotype has a count of ten or more. The V and J genes are TRBV11-1 and TRBJ1-5; no clear D gene. The CDR3 totals 19 residues. The V gene lost 1 base and the J gene lost 6 bases, with 25 bases spanning the gap. Per the germline V gene, CDR1 is SGHAT and CDR2 is FQDESV (reference sequence). CDR3 protein: CASSLVAGGWEQLPQPQHF. CDR3 nucleotides: TGTGCCAGCAGCTTAGTGGCGGGCGGTTGGGAACAACTTCCTCAGCCCCAGCATTTT.

This clonotype was observed at least ten times. This sequence joins TRBV27 and TRBJ1-1, with 11 bases that match TRBD1. The V and J ends lost 7 bases and 3 bases, in that order; junction bases with no gene match: 7. The CDR3 totals 15 residues. Germline-derived CDR1 and CDR2 are MNHEY and SMNVEV (reference sequence). The CDR3 spells CASTEGQGADTEAFF. The DNA of the CDR3 is TGTGCCAGCACCGAAGGACAGGGGGCGGACACTGAAGCTTTCTTT.

This clonotype showed up many times. CDR3 region: CASSLGTSAAGELFF. The CDR3 DNA is TGTGCCAGCAGTTTAGGGACCTCGGCGGCCGGGGAGCTGTTTTTT. J is TRBJ2-2 and V is TRBV27, with D perhaps being TRBD1 or TRBD2 (5 bases each). Germline V CDR1 and CDR2: MNHEY, SMNVEV (reference sequence). Trimming cost V 2 bases and J 6 bases, with 13 bases left between them. The CDR3 runs to 15 residues.

V usage is TRBV12-3 or TRBV12-4 and J usage is TRBJ1-2, with D possibly TRBD1 on 5 matching bases. This CDR3 comprises 14 residues. Between the trimmed V and J ends, which lost 4 bases and 4 bases, there was a span of 13 bases. Here the CDR3 reads CASSWTPQIYGYTF. The CDR3 bases are TGTGCCAGCAGTTGGACACCACAAATCTATGGCTACACCTTC.

Only a few counts were recorded for this clonotype. This chain joins TRBV12-3 or TRBV12-4 and TRBJ1-2; TRBD1 matches 8 bases. This CDR3 has 14 amino acids. V trimming: 7 bases; J trimming: 7 bases; junction bases outside the gene matches: 11. CDR3 region: CASTGQGPWGGYTF. DNA of the CDR3: TGTGCCAGCACCGGACAGGGCCCTTGGGGTGGCTACACCTTC.